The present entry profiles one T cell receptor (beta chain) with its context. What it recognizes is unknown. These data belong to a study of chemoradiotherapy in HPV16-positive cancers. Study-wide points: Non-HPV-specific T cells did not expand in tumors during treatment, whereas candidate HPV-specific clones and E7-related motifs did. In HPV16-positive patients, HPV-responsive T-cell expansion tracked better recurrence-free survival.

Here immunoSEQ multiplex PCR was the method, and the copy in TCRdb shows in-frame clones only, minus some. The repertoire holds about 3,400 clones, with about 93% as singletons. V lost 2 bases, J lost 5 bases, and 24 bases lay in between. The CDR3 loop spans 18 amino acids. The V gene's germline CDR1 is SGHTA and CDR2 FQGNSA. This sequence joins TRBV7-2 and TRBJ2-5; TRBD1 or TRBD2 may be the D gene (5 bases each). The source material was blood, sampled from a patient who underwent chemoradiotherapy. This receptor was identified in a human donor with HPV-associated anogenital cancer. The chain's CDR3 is CASSLRAGTGYLGETQYF. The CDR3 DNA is TGTGCCAGCAGCTTACGGGCCGGGACGGGGTATTTAGGGGAGACCCAGTACTTC. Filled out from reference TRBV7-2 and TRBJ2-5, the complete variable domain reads GAGVSQSPSNKVTEKGKDVELRCDPISGHTALYWYRQSLGQGLEFLIYFQGNSAPDKSGLPSDRFSAERTGGSVSTLTIQRTQQEDSAVYLCASSLRAGTGYLGETQYFGPGTRLLVL.